Listed here are 14 T cell receptor beta chains from one sample, sequenced in a study of T-cell memory formation after mild COVID-19. MiXCR was run by TCRdb on the 5' RACE reads, yielding one entry per CDR3 protein. The profile shows some 180,000 distinct CDR3 sequences, 10% to 15% of them singletons. The sequencing input was PBMCs or a T cell subset sorted from them (not recorded which). The source of these receptors is a man between 18 and 35 years old who had mild COVID-19 (a few samples of this study predate the infection). Cell type and time point are not known.

V and J are TRBV3-1 and TRBJ1-5, with D possibly being TRBD1 (6 bases). Trimming removed 2 bases from V and 0 bases from J, with 11 bases in between. The germline gives CDR1 LGHDT, CDR2 YNNKEL (reference sequence). This CDR3 comprises 16 residues. CDR3 loop: CASSQSGAYSNQPQHF. For the CDR3, the DNA is TGTGCCAGCAGCCAATCAGGGGCGTATAGCAATCAGCCCCAGCATTTT.

The chain joins TRBV3-1 to TRBJ2-2, with D perhaps matching TRBD2 (5 bases). This CDR3 contains 14 residues. Germline loops: CDR1 LGHDT, CDR2 YNNKEL (reference sequence). Trimming took off 3 bases at V and 6 bases at J, with 11 bases between the two ends. CDR3 protein: CASSQNVGAGELFF. DNA for the CDR3: TGTGCCAGCAGCCAGAACGTCGGGGCCGGGGAGCTGTTTTTT.

The V call is TRBV7-2, the J call TRBJ1-3; D remains unclear. Trimming stripped 5 bases from V and 6 bases from J, with 14 bases between. This CDR3 is 14 amino acids long. CDR1 is SGHTA, CDR2 FQGNSA, per germline. CDR3 region: CASSPRALENTIYF. In nucleotides, the CDR3 is TGTGCCAGCAGCCCCCGGGCCTTAGAAAACACCATATATTTT.

This clonotype was observed a few times. The chain links TRBV25-1 to TRBJ2-6, with D possibly being TRBD2 (6 bases). CDR1 and CDR2 from the germline V gene are MGHDK and SYGVNS. The CDR3 sequence is 15 residues long. V dropped 10 bases and J dropped 0 bases, with 13 bases sitting between them. CDR3 sequence reads: CATGTGHSGANVLTF. As DNA, the CDR3 is TGTGCCACCGGGACTGGGCACTCTGGGGCCAACGTCCTGACTTTC.

This clonotype was detected many times. The chain has TRBV5-1 and TRBJ1-1; D is possibly TRBD1 (6 bases). V shed 7 bases and J shed 2 bases, with 12 bases lying between them. The length of the CDR3 is 13 residues. CDR1 and CDR2 (germline): SGHRS, YFSETQ. The CDR3 is CASSQQGNTEAFF. The CDR3 DNA reads as TGCGCCAGCTCGCAACAGGGAAACACTGAAGCTTTCTTT.

The chain joins TRBV5-1 to TRBJ1-1; tentative D call: TRBD1 (6 bases). Per germline, CDR1 SGHRS and CDR2 YFSETQ. V lost 4 bases and J 2 bases, leaving 12 bases between the germline ends. This CDR3 has 14 residues. The CDR3 DNA sequence: TGCGCCAGCAGCCGGGTAGGGACAAACACTGAAGCTTTCTTT. It yields the protein CASSRVGTNTEAFF.

The V gene is TRBV18, the J gene TRBJ1-1; TRBD1 is a possible D gene (6 bases). V was shortened by 6 bases and J by 1 base, with 15 bases between the two germline ends. Germline loops: CDR1 KGHSH, CDR2 LQKENI. There are 15 residues in the CDR3. Here the CDR3 DNA reads TGTGCCAGCTCTCGAAGGGGGGCAGCGAACACTGAAGCTTTCTTT. Amino acid sequence: CASSRRGAANTEAFF.

Only a few counts were recorded for this clonotype. The chain uses TRBV28 and TRBJ1-1, with D maybe TRBD1 (6 bases). The ends were cut back, 3 bases at V and 4 bases at J, with 21 bases in the middle. This CDR3 region has 17 residues. CDR1 and CDR2 from the germline V gene are MDHEN and SYDVKM. The CDR3 DNA reads as TGTGCCAGCAGTTTTTGGGGTTCGGGGGGGCGAGGCACTGAAGCTTTCTTT. Translating gives CASSFWGSGGRGTEAFF.

The chain carries TRBV5-1 and TRBJ2-1; D is perhaps TRBD1 (6 bases). CDR1 is SGHRS and CDR2 is YFSETQ in the germline V gene. Trimming took 5 bases from V and 10 from J, leaving 22 bases between them. This CDR3 has 15 amino acids. CDR3 region: CASRPDRNNNWEQFF. Here the CDR3 DNA reads TGCGCCAGCAGACCGGACAGAAACAACAACTGGGAGCAGTTCTTC.

This clonotype was found a few times. The chain combines TRBV28 with TRBJ2-7, with 8 bases fitting TRBD2. The germline CDR1 and CDR2 sequences are MDHEN and SYDVKM. This CDR3 is built from 13 residues. Losses at the gene ends were 4 bases for V and 9 bases for J; bases not matched to a gene: 8. In nucleotides, the CDR3 is TGTGCCAGCAGTTCCTCAGCGGGGGTTCGGCAGTACGTC. Translated: CASSSSAGVRQYV.

This clonotype was counted between two and nine times. The CDR3 DNA reads as TGCGCCAGCAGCCCTCCGGGACCGACGCAGGAGCAGTACTTC. Its protein product is CASSPPGPTQEQYF. The gene calls are TRBV5-1 and TRBJ2-7, with D perhaps assigned TRBD1 or TRBD2 (5 bases each). The V end was cut by 4 bases, the J end by 7 bases, with 18 bases between. The CDR3 has 14 residues. Germline assignment: CDR1 SGHRS and CDR2 YFSETQ.

The chain links TRBV5-1 to TRBJ1-4, with D perhaps TRBD1 (6 bases). Germline values: CDR1 SGHRS, CDR2 YFSETQ. The CDR3 contains 16 residues. V gave up 4 bases and J gave up 0 bases, with 13 bases separating them. CDR3 loop: CASSNGQLSTNEKLFF. In nucleotides, the CDR3 is TGCGCCAGCAGCAACGGACAGCTTTCAACTAATGAAAAACTGTTTTTT.

By sample share, this clonotype is medium-sized. V and J are TRBV6-5 and TRBJ2-2, with D tentatively TRBD2 (5 bases). Germline CDR1 and CDR2: MNHEY and SVGAGI. V was pared by 8 bases and J by 4 bases, with 8 bases between. CDR3 size: 12 residues. The CDR3: CASHGVTGELFF. The DNA of the CDR3 is TGTGCCAGCCACGGGGTCACCGGGGAGCTGTTTTTT.

The chain employs TRBV7-2 and TRBJ1-1; D ambiguous. The CDR3 is 14 amino acids. V was pared by 3 bases and J by 3 bases, with 11 bases between. Germline V CDR1 and CDR2: SGHTA, FQGNSA. The CDR3 loop is CASSFSGPDTEAFF. CDR3 DNA: TGTGCCAGCAGCTTTTCCGGCCCGGACACTGAAGCTTTCTTT.